This entry features one T cell receptor beta chain sequence. The entry originates in a study of blood T cell repertoires in COVID-19. The authors' processing: Reference gene primer amplification gave nucleated cell count estimates. Profiling relied on immunoSEQ multiplex PCR, and the TCRdb table lists in-frame clones only, not all of them. D and trimming were read from the DNA, whereas the V and J calls and clone size are those reported in that table. The data show about 380,000 clones, with around 90% seen just once and 0.9% to 1.5% held by the top ten. This CDR3 comprises 17 residues. J was trimmed by 0 bases and V by 3 bases; bases with no gene match: 10. Germline assignment: CDR1 SGDLS and CDR2 YYNGEE.

The TCR comes from a woman in her late teens or twenties who had recovered from COVID-19. Material for sequencing was PBMCs or T cells enriched from blood (not recorded which). The V gene is TRBV9, the J gene TRBJ2-5; 8 bases are shared with TRBD1. The CDR3 bases are TGTGCCAGCAGCGGCCCGCCGGGACAGGCGTACCAAGAGACCCAGTACTTC. It encodes CASSGPPGQAYQETQYF.